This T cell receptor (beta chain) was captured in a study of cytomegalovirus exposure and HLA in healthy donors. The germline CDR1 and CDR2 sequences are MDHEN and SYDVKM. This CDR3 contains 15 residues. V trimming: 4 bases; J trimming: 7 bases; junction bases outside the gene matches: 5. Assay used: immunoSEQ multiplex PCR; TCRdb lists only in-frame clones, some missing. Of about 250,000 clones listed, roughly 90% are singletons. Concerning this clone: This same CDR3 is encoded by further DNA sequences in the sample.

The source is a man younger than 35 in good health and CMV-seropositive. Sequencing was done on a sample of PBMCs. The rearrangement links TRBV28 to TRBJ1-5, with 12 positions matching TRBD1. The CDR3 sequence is CASSSGQGASQPQHF. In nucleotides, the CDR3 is TGTGCCAGCAGTTCGGGACAGGGGGCCTCGCAGCCCCAGCATTTT.